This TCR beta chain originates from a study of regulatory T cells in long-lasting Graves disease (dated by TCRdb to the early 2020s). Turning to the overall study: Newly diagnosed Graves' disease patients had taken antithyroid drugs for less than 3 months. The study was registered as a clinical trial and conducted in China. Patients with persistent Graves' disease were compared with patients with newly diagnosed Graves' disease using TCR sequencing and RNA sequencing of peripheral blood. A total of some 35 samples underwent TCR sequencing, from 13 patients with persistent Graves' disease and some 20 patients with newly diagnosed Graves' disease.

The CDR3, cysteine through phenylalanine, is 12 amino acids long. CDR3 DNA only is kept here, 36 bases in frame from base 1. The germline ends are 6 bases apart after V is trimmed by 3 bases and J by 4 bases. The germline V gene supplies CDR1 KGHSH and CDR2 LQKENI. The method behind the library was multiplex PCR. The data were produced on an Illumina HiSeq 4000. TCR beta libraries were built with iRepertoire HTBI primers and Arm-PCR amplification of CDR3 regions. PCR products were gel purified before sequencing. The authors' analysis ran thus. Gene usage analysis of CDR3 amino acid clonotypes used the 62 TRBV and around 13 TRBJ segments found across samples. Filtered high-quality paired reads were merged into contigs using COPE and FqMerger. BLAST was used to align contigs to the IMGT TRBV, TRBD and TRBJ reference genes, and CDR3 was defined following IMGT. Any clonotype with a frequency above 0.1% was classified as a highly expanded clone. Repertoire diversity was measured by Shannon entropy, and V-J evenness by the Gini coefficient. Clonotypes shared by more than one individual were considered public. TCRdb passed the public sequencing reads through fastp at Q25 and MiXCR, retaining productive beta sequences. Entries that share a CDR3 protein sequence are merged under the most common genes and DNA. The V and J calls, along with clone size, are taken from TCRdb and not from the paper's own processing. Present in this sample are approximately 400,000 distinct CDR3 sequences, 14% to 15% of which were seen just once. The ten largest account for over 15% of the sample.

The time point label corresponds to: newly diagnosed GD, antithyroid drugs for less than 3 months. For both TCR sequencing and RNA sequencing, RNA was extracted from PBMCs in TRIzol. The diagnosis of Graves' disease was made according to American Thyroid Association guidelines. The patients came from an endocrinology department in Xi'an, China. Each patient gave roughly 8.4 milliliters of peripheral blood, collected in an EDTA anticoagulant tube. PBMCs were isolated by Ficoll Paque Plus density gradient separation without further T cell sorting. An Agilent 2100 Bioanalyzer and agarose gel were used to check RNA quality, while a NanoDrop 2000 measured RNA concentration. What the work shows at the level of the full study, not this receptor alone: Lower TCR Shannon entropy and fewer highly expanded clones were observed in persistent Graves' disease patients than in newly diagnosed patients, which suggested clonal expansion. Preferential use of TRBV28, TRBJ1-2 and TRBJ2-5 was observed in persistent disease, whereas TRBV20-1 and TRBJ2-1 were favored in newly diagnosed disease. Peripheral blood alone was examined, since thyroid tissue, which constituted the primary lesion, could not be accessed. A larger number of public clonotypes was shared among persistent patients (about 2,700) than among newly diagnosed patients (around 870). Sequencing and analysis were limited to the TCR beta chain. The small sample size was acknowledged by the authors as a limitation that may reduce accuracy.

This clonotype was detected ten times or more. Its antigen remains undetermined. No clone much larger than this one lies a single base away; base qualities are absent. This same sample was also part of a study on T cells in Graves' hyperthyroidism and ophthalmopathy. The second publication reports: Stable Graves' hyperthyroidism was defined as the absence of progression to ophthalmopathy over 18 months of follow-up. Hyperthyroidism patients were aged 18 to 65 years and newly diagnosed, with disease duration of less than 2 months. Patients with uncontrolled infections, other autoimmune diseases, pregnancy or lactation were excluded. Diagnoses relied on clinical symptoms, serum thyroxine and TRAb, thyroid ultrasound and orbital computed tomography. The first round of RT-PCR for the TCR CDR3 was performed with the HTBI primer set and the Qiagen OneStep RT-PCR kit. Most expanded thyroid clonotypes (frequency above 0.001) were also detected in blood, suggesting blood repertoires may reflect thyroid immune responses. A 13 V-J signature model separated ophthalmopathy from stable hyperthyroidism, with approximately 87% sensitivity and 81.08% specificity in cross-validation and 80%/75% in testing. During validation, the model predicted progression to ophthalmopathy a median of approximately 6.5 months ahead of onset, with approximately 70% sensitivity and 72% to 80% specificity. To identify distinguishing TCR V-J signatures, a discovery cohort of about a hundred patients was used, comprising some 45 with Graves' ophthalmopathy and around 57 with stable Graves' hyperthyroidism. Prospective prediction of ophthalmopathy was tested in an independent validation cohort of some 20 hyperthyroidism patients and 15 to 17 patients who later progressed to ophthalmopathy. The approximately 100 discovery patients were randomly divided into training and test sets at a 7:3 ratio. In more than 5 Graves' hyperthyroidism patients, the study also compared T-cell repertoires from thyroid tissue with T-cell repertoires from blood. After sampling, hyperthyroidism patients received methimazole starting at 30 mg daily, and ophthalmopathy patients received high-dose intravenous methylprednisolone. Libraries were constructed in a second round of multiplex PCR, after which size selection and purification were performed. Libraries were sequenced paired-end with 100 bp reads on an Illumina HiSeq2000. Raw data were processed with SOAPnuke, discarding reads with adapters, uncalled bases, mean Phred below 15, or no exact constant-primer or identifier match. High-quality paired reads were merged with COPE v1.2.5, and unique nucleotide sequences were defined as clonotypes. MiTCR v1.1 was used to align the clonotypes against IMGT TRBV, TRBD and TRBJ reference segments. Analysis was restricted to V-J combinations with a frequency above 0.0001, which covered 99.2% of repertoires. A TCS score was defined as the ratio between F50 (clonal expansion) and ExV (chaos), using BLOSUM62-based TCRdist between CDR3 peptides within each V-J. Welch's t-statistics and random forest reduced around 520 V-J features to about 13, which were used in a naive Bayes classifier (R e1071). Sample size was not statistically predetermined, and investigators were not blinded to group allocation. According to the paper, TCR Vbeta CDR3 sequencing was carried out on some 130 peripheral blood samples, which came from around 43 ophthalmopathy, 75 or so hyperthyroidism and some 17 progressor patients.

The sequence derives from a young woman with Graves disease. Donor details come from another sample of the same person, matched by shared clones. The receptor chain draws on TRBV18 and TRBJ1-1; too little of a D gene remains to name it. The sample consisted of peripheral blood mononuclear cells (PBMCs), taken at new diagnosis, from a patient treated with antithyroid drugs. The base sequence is TGTGCCAGCTCACCCACGTCCACTGAAGCTTTCTTT. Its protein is CASSPTSTEAFF. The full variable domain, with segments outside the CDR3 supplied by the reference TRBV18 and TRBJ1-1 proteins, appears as NAGVMQNPRHLVRRRGQEARLRCSPMKGHSHVYWYRQLPEEGLKFMVYLQKENIIDESGMPKERFSAEFPKEGPSILRIQQVVRGDSAAYFCASSPTSTEAFFGQGTRLTVV.